This T cell receptor beta chain came from a study of PD-1 blockade in classical Hodgkin lymphoma (TCRdb year 2020). Turning to the overall study: Nivolumab dosing was 3 mg/kg intravenously every 2 weeks, continuing until either disease progression or unacceptable toxicity. The study used CyTOF and TCR beta sequencing to define a peripheral blood immune signature of response to PD-1 blockade in classical Hodgkin lymphoma. General findings and caveats noted by the study authors: Diversity was lower in patients who began nivolumab less than 1 year after ASCT, so these patients were left out of later analyses to avoid confounding by immune reconstitution. A significant rise by C4D1 was seen in CD4+ but not CD8+ TCR diversity (p=0.0027 vs p=0.16), with the rise being most apparent in complete responders (p=0.02). The study was limited to a single clinical trial cohort, and causes of repertoire differences, possibly disease activity or prior therapy, remained undefined. Baseline diversity similar to that of newly diagnosed patients was observed in trial patients achieving complete response, whereas significantly lower diversity was observed in partial responders and progressors. Baseline TCR diversity was reported to be lower in newly diagnosed patients than in healthy donors and to be lower still in relapsed/refractory patients.

With regard to this clone: There is no known antigen for this receptor. One base away there is no much larger clone; base qualities are not given.

Genomic DNA was extracted with the Qiagen DNeasy kit from unsorted PBMCs and from negatively selected CD4+ and CD8+ fractions. Using primers that anneal to V and J segments, immunoSEQ multiplex PCR amplified the TCR beta CDR3 regions. A synthetic immune receptor repertoire was used to minimize amplification bias, and any residual bias was removed computationally once sequencing was done. Per the source publication's procedure: Custom Python scripts were used to quantify repertoire diversity as the Shannon entropy index. Unsorted, CD4+ and CD8+ repertoires were analyzed separately, except in combined analyses where CD4+ and CD8+ sequences were merged in silico. A clone counted as expanded when the clone's frequency after treatment rose at least 2-fold relative to C1D1, and clones undetected at baseline were given a pseudocount of 0.5. Singleton clones were defined as clones with 0 or 1 copy at C1D1, and non-singleton clones were defined as clones with 2 or more copies. Clones expanded in unsorted samples were labelled as CD4+, CD8+ or unknown by matching protein sequences in sorted samples from the same patient. Wilcoxon tests were applied to paired samples to test diversity changes from C1D1 to C4D1. TCRdb stores this immuneACCESS table with in-frame sequences only. Part of the clones is absent; in the studies checked, under half of the shortfall reflects unresolved V genes, and no reason is known for the rest. The DNA gave D and trimming, while V, J and clone size come from that table. This sample lists 26,000 or so clones; around three quarters were detected once. The ten largest account for about 2.4% of the sample.

The CDR3 goes from the cysteine to the phenylalanine over 14 residues. The only DNA kept is the CDR3, 42 bases in frame from the first base. CDR1 and CDR2 are read off the germline V gene as MNHEY and SVGAGI. A distance of 9 bases separates the germline ends of V and J, which lose 0 bases and 3 bases respectively. The time point label corresponds to: cycle 1 day 1 (C1D1), immediately before nivolumab initiation. Relapse after autologous stem cell transplantation had occurred in all trial patients, and cohorts A, B and C were distinguished by prior brentuximab vedotin exposure. Using a Miltenyi CD4+ T cell isolation kit, CD4+ T cells were purified from thawed PBMCs through magnetic negative selection. A total of about 51 patients with relapsed/refractory classical Hodgkin lymphoma made up the trial cohort, and each patient's best overall response was complete response, partial response or progressive disease. Trial patients were treated with single-agent nivolumab in the multi-cohort phase II CheckMate 205 trial. An independent review committee assessed best overall response using the 2007 International Working Group response criteria. PBMCs from the trial were collected at three points: immediately before nivolumab initiation (C1D1), and during therapy at cycle 2 day 1 and cycle 4 day 1. Peripheral blood was collected in 8 mL Vacutainer Cell Preparation Tubes, from which PBMCs were isolated by centrifugation and then cryopreserved. Purified CD4+ and CD8+ fractions were prepared only for cases in which an additional PBMC sample was available. Magnetically labelled cells were removed on LS columns in a quadroMACS separator, and the flow-through was collected as the purified fraction.

The sequence came from a human donor with classical Hodgkin lymphoma. The sequenced sample was CD4+ T cells from blood, obtained at baseline. In this chain, TRBV6-5 is recombined with TRBJ2-7; a tentative D call is TRBD1 (6 bases match). The encoded CDR3 is CASSYSGGYYEQYF. The DNA sequence is as follows: TGTGCCAGCAGTTACTCAGGGGGTTACTACGAGCAGTACTTC.